This T cell receptor beta chain was documented in a study of cytotoxic CD8 clonotypes in ibrutinib-treated CLL. Sequencing was performed with immunoSEQ multiplex PCR; in TCRdb, only in-frame clones are kept and a portion is missing. In the table there are 150,000 or so clones, around three quarters of which are singletons. Germline CDR1 is SGHVS and CDR2 is FQNEAQ. This CDR3 spans 15 amino acids. V was trimmed by 0 bases and J by 3 bases, leaving 9 bases between them. This TCR derives from a human donor with chronic lymphocytic leukemia. Source: PBMCs, taken after 12 months of ibrutinib treatment. The chain recombines TRBV7-8 with TRBJ1-5; TRBD1 is a possible D gene (6 bases). The CDR3 loop reads CASSLAGQNNQPQHF. In DNA, the CDR3 is TGTGCCAGCAGCTTAGCCGGACAGAACAATCAGCCCCAGCATTTT.